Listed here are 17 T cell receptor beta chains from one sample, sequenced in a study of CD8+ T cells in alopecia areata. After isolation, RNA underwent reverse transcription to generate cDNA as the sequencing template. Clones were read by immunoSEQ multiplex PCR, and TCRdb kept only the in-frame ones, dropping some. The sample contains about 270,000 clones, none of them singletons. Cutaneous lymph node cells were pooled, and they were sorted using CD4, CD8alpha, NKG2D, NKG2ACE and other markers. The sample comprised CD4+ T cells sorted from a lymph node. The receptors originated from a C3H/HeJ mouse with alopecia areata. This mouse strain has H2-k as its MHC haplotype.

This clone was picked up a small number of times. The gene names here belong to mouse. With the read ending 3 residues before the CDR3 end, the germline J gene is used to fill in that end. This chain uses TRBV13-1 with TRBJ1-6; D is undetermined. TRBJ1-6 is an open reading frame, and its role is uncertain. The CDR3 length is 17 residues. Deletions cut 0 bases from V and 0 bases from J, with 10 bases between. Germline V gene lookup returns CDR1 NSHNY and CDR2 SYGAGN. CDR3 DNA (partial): TGTGCCAGCAGTGATGCATGGTTTAATTCCTATAATTCGCCC. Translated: CASSDAWFNSYNSP. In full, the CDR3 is CASSDAWFNSYNSPLYF.

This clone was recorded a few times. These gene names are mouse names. The sequenced CDR3 bases are TGTGCCAGCAGTTTACTGGGGGGGCTCTAT. Encoded protein: CASSLLGGLY. The full CDR3 protein is CASSLLGGLYEQYF. The chain recombines TRBV14 with TRBJ2-7; 11 nucleotides match TRBD2. The CDR3 extends 4 residues past the end of the read, so its final part is completed from the germline J gene. The CDR3 extends over 14 amino acids. V dropped 2 bases and J dropped 3; count of bases not matched to a gene: 1. Per germline, CDR1 SGHDT and CDR2 FRDEAV.

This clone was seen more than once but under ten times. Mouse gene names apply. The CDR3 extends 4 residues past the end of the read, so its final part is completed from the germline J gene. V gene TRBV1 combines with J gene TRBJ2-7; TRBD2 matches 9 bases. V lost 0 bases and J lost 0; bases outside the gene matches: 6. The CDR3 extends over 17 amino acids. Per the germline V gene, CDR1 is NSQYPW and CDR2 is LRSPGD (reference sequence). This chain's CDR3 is CTCSADPGGVLSYEQYF. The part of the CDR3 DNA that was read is TGCACCTGCAGTGCAGATCCTGGGGGGGTCCTCTCCTAT.

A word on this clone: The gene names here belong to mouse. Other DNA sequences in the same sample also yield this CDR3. The CDR3 protein is CTCSAQTINQDTQYF. The DNA read from the CDR3 is TGCACCTGCAGTGCACAGACCATTAACCAAGAC. V and J are TRBV1 and TRBJ2-5; D unresolved. The CDR3 goes on 4 residues after the read ends, and that part is filled in from the germline J gene. Germline values: CDR1 NSQYPW, CDR2 LRSPGD (reference sequence). The V end was cut by 2 bases, the J end by 0 bases, with 9 bases between. CDR3 length: 15 residues.

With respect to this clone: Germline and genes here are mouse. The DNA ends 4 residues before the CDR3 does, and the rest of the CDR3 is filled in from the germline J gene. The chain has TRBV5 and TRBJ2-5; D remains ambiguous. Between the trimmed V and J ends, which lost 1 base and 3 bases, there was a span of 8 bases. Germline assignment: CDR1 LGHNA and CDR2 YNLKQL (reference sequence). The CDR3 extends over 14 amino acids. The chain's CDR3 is CASSQAQKQDTQYF. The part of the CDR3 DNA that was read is TGTGCCAGCAGCCAAGCCCAGAAACAAGAC.

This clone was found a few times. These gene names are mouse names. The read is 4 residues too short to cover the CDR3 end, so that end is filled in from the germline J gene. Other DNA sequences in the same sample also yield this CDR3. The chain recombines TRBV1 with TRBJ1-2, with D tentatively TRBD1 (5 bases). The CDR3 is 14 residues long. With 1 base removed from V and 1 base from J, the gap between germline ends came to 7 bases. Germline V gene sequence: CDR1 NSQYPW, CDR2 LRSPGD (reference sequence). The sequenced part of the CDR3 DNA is TGCACCTGCAGTGCAGCGGGGGGAAACTCC. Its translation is CTCSAAGGNS. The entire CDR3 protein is CTCSAAGGNSDYTF. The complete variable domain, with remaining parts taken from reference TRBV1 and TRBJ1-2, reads VTLLEQNPRWRLVPRGQAVNLRCILKNSQYPWMSWYQQDLQKQLQWLFTLRSPGDKEVKSLPGADYLATRVTDTELRLQVANMSQGRTLYCTCSAAGGNSDYTFGSGTRLLVI.

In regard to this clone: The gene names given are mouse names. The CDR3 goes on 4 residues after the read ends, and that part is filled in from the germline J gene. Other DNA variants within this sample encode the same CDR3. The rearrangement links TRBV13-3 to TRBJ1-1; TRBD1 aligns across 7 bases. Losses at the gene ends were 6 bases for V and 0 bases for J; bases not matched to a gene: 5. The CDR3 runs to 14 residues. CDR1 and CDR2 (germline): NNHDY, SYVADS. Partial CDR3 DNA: TGTGCCAGCAATCGGGACAGTGCAAACACA. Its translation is CASNRDSANT. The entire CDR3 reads CASNRDSANTEVFF.

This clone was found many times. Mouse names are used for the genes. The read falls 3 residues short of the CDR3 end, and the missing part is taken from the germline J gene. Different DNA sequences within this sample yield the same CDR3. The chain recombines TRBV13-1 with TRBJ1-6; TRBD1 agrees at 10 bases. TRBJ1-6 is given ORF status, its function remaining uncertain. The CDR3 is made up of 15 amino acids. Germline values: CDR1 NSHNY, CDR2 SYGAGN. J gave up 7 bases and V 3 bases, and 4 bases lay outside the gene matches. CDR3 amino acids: CASSGRDRGNSPLYF. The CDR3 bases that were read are TGTGCCAGCAGTGGCCGGGACAGGGGAAATTCGCCC.

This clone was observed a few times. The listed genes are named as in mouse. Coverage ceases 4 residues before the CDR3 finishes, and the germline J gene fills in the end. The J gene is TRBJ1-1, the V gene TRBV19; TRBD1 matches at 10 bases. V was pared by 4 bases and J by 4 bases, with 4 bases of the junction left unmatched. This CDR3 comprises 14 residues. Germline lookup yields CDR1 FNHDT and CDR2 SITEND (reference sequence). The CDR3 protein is CASSLDRGLTEVFF. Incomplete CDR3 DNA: TGTGCCAGCAGTCTTGACAGGGGGCTCACA.

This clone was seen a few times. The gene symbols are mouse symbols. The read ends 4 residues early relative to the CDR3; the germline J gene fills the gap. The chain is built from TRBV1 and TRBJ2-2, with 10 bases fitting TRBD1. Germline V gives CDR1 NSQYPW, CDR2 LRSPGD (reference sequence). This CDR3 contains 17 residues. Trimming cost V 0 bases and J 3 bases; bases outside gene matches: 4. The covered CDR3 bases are TGCACCTGCAGTGCAGAAGGGACAGGGGTCGACACCGGG. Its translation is CTCSAEGTGVDTG. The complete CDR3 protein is CTCSAEGTGVDTGQLYF. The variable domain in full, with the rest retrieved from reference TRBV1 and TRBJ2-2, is VTLLEQNPRWRLVPRGQAVNLRCILKNSQYPWMSWYQQDLQKQLQWLFTLRSPGDKEVKSLPGADYLATRVTDTELRLQVANMSQGRTLYCTCSAEGTGVDTGQLYFGEGSKLTVL.

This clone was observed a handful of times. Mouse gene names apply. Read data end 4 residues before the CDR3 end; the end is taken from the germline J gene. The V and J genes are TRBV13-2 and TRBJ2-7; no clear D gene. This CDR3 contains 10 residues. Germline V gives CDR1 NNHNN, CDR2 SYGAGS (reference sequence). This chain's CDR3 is CASGVDEQYF. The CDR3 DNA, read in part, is TGTGCCAGCGGTGTTGAT.

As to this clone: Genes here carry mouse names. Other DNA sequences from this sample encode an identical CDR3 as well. This CDR3 reads CTCSASGTGSAETLYF. The covered CDR3 bases are TGCACCTGCAGTGCCTCCGGGACTGGGAGTGCAGAA. The chain employs TRBV1 and TRBJ2-3, with TRBD2 matching over 9 bases. Read sequence stops 4 residues before the CDR3 end, and the germline J gene provides the missing end. This CDR3 is 16 amino acids long. V lost 3 bases to trimming and J lost 0 bases; unmatched junction nucleotides: 4. The V gene's germline CDR1 is NSQYPW and CDR2 LRSPGD (reference sequence). The full variable domain, in which reference TRBV1 and TRBJ2-3 provide the parts outside the CDR3, is VTLLEQNPRWRLVPRGQAVNLRCILKNSQYPWMSWYQQDLQKQLQWLFTLRSPGDKEVKSLPGADYLATRVTDTELRLQVANMSQGRTLYCTCSASGTGSAETLYFGSGTRLTVL.

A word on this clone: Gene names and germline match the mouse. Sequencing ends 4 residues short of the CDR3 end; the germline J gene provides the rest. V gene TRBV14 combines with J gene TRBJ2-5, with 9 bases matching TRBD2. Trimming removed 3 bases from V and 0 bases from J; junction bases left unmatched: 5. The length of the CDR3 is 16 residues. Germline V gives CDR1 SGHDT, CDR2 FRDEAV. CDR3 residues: CASSSSWGGNQDTQYF. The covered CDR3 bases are TGTGCCAGCAGTTCCTCCTGGGGGGGAAACCAAGAC.

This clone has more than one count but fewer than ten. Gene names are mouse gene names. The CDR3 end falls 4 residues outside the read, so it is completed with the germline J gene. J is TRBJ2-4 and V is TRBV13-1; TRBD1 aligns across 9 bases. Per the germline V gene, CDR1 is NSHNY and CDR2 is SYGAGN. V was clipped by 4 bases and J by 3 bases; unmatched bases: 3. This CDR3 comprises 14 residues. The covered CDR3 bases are TGTGCCAGCAGTCTGACAGGGGGACAAAAC. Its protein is CASSLTGGQN. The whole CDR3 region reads CASSLTGGQNTLYF.

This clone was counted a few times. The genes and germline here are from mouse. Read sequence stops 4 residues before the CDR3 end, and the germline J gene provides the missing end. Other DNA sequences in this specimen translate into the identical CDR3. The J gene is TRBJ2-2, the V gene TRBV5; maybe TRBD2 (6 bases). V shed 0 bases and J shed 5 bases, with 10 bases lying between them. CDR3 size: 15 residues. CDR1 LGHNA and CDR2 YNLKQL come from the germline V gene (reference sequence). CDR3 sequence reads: CASSQEGGGTGQLYF. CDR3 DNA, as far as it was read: TGTGCCAGCAGCCAAGAGGGTGGGGGTACCGGG.

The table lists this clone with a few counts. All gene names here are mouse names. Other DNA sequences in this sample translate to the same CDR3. The part of the CDR3 DNA that was read is TGTGCCAGCAGTGATGCAAGGGGAGGTCAAAAC. Its protein is CASSDARGGQN. The full CDR3 is CASSDARGGQNTLYF. The V gene is TRBV13-3, the J gene TRBJ2-4; possibly TRBD1 for D (5 bases). From the germline J gene comes the end of the CDR3, since the read stops 4 residues before it. Germline V gene sequence: CDR1 NNHDY, CDR2 SYVADS. The V end was cut by 0 bases, the J end by 1 base, with 9 bases between. There are 15 residues in the CDR3.

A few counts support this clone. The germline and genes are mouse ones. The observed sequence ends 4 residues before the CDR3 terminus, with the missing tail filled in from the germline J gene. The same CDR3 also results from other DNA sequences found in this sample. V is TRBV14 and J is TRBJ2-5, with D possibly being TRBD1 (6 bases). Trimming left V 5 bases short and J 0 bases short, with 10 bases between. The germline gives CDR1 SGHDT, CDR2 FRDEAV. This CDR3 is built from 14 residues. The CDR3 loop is CASSPDRNQDTQYF. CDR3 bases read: TGTGCCAGCAGCCCCGACAGGAACCAAGAC. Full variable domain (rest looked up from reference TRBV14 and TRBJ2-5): EAGVTQSPRYAVLQEGQAVSFWCDPISGHDTLYWYQQPRDQGPQLLVYFRDEAVIDNSQLPSDRFSAVRPKGTNSTLKIQSAKQGDTATYLCASSPDRNQDTQYFGPGTRLLVL.